The clone carrying this T cell receptor beta chain was observed at least ten times. Its matching antigen is unknown. The V end was cut by 7 bases, the J end by 5 bases, with 11 bases between. The germline gives CDR1 SGHVS, CDR2 FQNEAQ. This CDR3 is 12 amino acids long. TCRdb fed the reads into MiXCR, producing one record per CDR3 protein. The sample yields about 770,000 distinct CDR3 sequences, almost 30% seen once. The record originates from a study of T cell repertoires in cytomegalovirus infection. Study details: In the study, CMV epitopes included recently identified HLA-C-restricted and well-studied HLA-B-restricted ones. A matching HLA type, together with CMV infection, was signaled by public TCR beta signatures.

Study-wide results and caveats: Dominating the ex vivo response were HLA-C-restricted CMV-specific TCR beta clonotypes. Of the TCR beta families, the public ones yielded a cumulative frequency that identified carriers of CMV plus the relevant HLA.

The TCR was taken from a human donor in good health (CMV status not recorded). Some clones in this sample may be carry-over from other donors' samples. The V call is TRBV7-8, the J call TRBJ2-5, with a tentative D call TRBD1 (5 bases). The sequencing used cultured CD8+ T cells from PBMCs, collected from culture after CMV antigen stimulation. CDR3 sequence: CASMSGMETQYF. CDR3 coding DNA: TGTGCCAGCATGTCAGGGATGGAGACCCAGTACTTC.